This TCR beta chain was captured in a study of lymphopenia after photon versus proton radiotherapy (dated by TCRdb to about 2019). Broadly, across the study: The immunological effects of photon versus proton radiation therapy were compared in patients with gastrointestinal tumors who developed high-grade lymphopenia. A cohort of around 21 patients with gastrointestinal tumors who received either photon or proton therapy and subsequently developed lymphopenia was included. The study aimed to characterize how the two radiation modalities differ in their impact on the immune system.

Remarks on this clone: Its antigen is still unknown. Base qualities are missing; no much larger clone stands one base away.

What the work shows at the level of the full study, not this receptor alone: During treatment, patients who received photon therapy lost naive T cells and TCR diversity and gained effector/memory populations, whereas patients who received proton therapy remained relatively stable. The survival association was examined only in patients who died, and the authors described better survival with proton therapy as a possibility, not as a demonstrated result. Among patients across the cohort who died, overall survival time showed an inverse correlation with a larger post-nadir drop in TCR diversity. After the lymphocyte count nadir, oligoclonal expansion, especially of CD8+ Temra cells, was observed in photon-treated repertoires, and the drop in diversity was driven by this expansion.

The library relied on the immunoSEQ multiplex PCR assay. T cell repertoires were profiled by deep sequencing of rearranged TCR beta loci, alongside multiparametric flow cytometry. TCRdb re-hosts the immuneACCESS table, in-frame sequences only. Its copies lack some clones; in the studies checked, an unresolved V gene accounts for under half of them, and the cause for the rest is not known. The sample data list around 62,000 clones, and less than 85% of these were observed just once. Clones ranked in the top ten supply around 2.1% of the sample. After removal of 4 bases from V and 3 bases from J, the junction retains 5 bases not matched to a gene. For CDR1 and CDR2, the germline V gene lists MGHDK and SYGVNS. The CDR3 has 15 amino acids, counting the end cysteine and phenylalanine. Only the CDR3 portion is preserved as DNA: 45 bases, with reading frame beginning at the first base.

The V gene is TRBV25-1 and the J gene is TRBJ1-1, with 10 central nucleotides matching TRBD1. This clonotype was sampled from a man between 60 and 70 years old with pancreatic cancer. The sequences come from peripheral blood, collected from a patient treated with proton-based radiotherapy. The CDR3 sequence is CASSATGTGDTEAFF. The sequenced DNA is TGTGCCAGCAGTGCCACCGGGACAGGGGACACTGAAGCTTTCTTT.